The 19 T cell receptor beta chains in this list originate from one sample, sequenced in a study of T cells in localized non-small cell lung cancer. Only in-frame clones appear in the TCRdb table, and some are missing; sequencing was by immunoSEQ multiplex PCR. The repertoire has about 2,400 clones, just under 30% of them found once; the top ten carry around 25%. This specimen consisted of normal lung tissue next to the tumor, obtained before any cancer treatment. All receptors derive from a man between 40 and 70 years old with stage I lung adenocarcinoma.

This clone is medium-sized. The CDR3 loop reads CASSILDGTGGEKLFF. CDR3 bases: TGTGCCAGTAGTATATTAGATGGGACAGGAGGTGAAAAACTGTTTTTT. The gene calls are TRBV19 and TRBJ1-4; 8 bases map to TRBD1. The CDR3 totals 16 residues. V shed 2 bases, J shed 7 bases, and the junction held 9 bases outside the gene matches. CDR1 and CDR2 (germline): LNHDA, SQIVND (reference sequence).

V usage is TRBV6-8 and J usage is TRBJ1-1, with 9 bases that match TRBD1. The CDR3 is 12 residues long. With 5 bases clipped from V and 7 bases from J, the junction kept 2 bases outside the gene matches. The germline CDR1 and CDR2 sequences are MNHGY and SAAAGT. The CDR3 nucleotides are TGTGCCAGCAGTAAGGGACAGGGTGAAGCTTTCTTT. Translation: CASSKGQGEAFF.

This clone is categorized as large. The chain combines TRBV19 with TRBJ2-6, with D hard to call. CDR1 is LNHDA and CDR2 is SQIVND in the germline V gene (reference sequence). The CDR3 extends over 13 amino acids. The germline V and J ends were trimmed by 7 bases and 2 bases, with 6 bases remaining between them. CDR3 protein: CASTPPGANVLTF. Here the CDR3 DNA reads TGTGCCAGTACCCCGCCTGGGGCCAACGTCCTGACTTTC. Drawing the rest from reference TRBV19 and TRBJ2-6, the complete variable domain is DGGITQSPKYLFRKEGQNVTLSCEQNLNHDAMYWYRQDPGQGLRLIYYSQIVNDFQKGDIAEGYSVSREKKESFPLTVTSAQKNPTAFYLCASTPPGANVLTFGAGSRLTVL.

This clone was detected only a few times. This rearrangement joins TRBV6-8 to TRBJ1-1; no reliable D call. CDR1 and CDR2 (germline): MNHGY, SAAAGT. This CDR3 comprises 12 residues. The V gene lost 0 bases and the J gene lost 8 bases, with 7 bases spanning the gap. CDR3 DNA: TGTGCCAGCAGTTACTCGGGTAAAGAAGCTTTCTTT. Translation gives CASSYSGKEAFF.

This clone was observed a few times. The chain carries TRBV5-1 and TRBJ1-4; 9 nucleotides agree with TRBD1. J was trimmed by 7 bases and V by 6 bases; bases with no gene match: 16. This CDR3 comprises 17 residues. Germline loops: CDR1 SGHRS, CDR2 YFSETQ. The chain's CDR3 is CASKAGTGNDRGEKLFF. DNA of the CDR3: TGCGCCAGCAAGGCCGGGACAGGGAATGACAGGGGTGAAAAACTGTTTTTT. Full variable domain (missing parts from reference TRBV5-1 and TRBJ1-4): KAGVTQTPRYLIKTRGQQVTLSCSPISGHRSVSWYQQTPGQGLQFLFEYFSETQRNKGNFPGRFSGRQFSNSRSEMNVSTLELGDSALYLCASKAGTGNDRGEKLFFGSGTQLSVL.

In this sample, this clone turned up many times. CDR3 in DNA: TGTGCCAGCAGCCAAGGGGACAGGGGTAACTATGGCTACACCTTC. This codes for CASSQGDRGNYGYTF. The rearrangement joins TRBV11-3 to TRBJ1-2, with 10 bases that match TRBD1. This CDR3 has 15 amino acids. V lost 5 bases and J lost 1; bases outside the gene matches: 4. CDR1 and CDR2 (germline): SGHNT, YENEEA.

V is TRBV29-1 and J is TRBJ2-2; 7 bases align to TRBD1. Germline-derived CDR1 and CDR2 are SQVTM and ANQGSEA. The junction had 9 bases not matched to a gene; V was cut back by 5 bases and J by 6 bases. The CDR3 runs to 14 residues. CDR3 coding DNA: TGCAGCGTTATTCCGGCCGACAGGGCCGGGGAGCTGTTTTTT. Its translation is CSVIPADRAGELFF.

The chain is built from TRBV29-1 and TRBJ2-7; tentatively, D is TRBD1 (6 bases). The CDR3 loop spans 12 amino acids. V was pared by 6 bases and J by 2 bases, with 11 bases between. Germline V gene data show CDR1 as SQVTM and CDR2 as ANQGSEA. In nucleotides, the CDR3 is TGCAGCGTCCGGGACAACACCTACGAGCAGTACTTC. Residues: CSVRDNTYEQYF.

The V call is TRBV9, the J call TRBJ1-6; 7 nucleotides align to TRBD1. From germline, CDR1 is SGDLS and CDR2 YYNGEE. The CDR3 extends over 16 amino acids. Losses at the gene ends were 4 bases for V and 6 bases for J; bases not matched to a gene: 10. CDR3 DNA sequence: TGTGCCAGCAGCTCAGGACAGGCTTTAAGTAATTCACCCCTCCACTTT. Its protein is CASSSGQALSNSPLHF.

This clone showed up just a few times. The V call is TRBV11-3, the J call TRBJ2-7; 7 bases align to TRBD1. V shed 5 bases and J 4 bases; nucleotides not matched to a gene: 8. The CDR3 consists of 14 residues. Germline CDR1 is SGHNT and CDR2 is YENEEA. The CDR3 region is CASSRLGTDYEQYF. Written as DNA, the CDR3 is TGTGCCAGCAGCCGCCTAGGGACAGATTACGAGCAGTACTTC.

This sequence joins TRBV6-8 and TRBJ2-7, with D maybe TRBD1 (6 bases). The CDR3 loop spans 17 amino acids. The germline gives CDR1 MNHGY, CDR2 SAAAGT. V was shortened by 5 bases and J by 2 bases, with 22 bases between the two germline ends. CDR3 in amino acids: CASSPSGTRLNPYEQYF. The CDR3 region has the DNA TGTGCCAGCAGTCCTTCTGGGACACGATTAAACCCCTACGAGCAGTACTTC.

This clone has only a few counts. The V and J genes are TRBV6-8 and TRBJ1-1, with D possibly matching TRBD1 (5 bases). This CDR3 region has 18 residues. V gave up 6 bases and J gave up 0 bases, with 23 bases separating them. Germline V CDR1 and CDR2: MNHGY, SAAAGT. In DNA, the CDR3 is TGTGCCAGCAGCCGCCTGACAGTACCCCGGGCCCTGAACACTGAAGCTTTCTTT. Amino acid sequence: CASSRLTVPRALNTEAFF.

The chain couples TRBV6-8 to TRBJ1-4; D possibly corresponds to TRBD1 (5 bases). Germline values: CDR1 MNHGY, CDR2 SAAAGT. There are 13 residues in the CDR3. With 6 bases removed from V and 8 bases from J, the gap between germline ends came to 13 bases. CDR3 DNA: TGTGCCAGCAGAGAGAGTGGGGGGGAAAAACTGTTTTTT. Amino acids: CASRESGGEKLFF.

This clone was detected only a few times. The genes are TRBV5-8 and TRBJ1-3, with D unclear. V was trimmed by 4 bases and J by 4 bases, leaving 18 bases between them. The CDR3 covers 16 residues. Germline-derived CDR1 and CDR2 are SGHTS and YDEGEE. CDR3 DNA sequence: TGTGCCAGCAGCCCTGCCTTACCGTACCCCGGAAACACCATATATTTT. Translated: CASSPALPYPGNTIYF.

In this sample, this clone turned up a few times. The chain recombines TRBV11-3 with TRBJ1-3; no reliable D call. Per the germline V gene, CDR1 is SGHNT and CDR2 is YENEEA. V shed 5 bases and J shed 0 bases, with 17 bases lying between them. The CDR3 is made up of 17 amino acids. The CDR3 sequence is CASSPRPQGSSGNTIYF. CDR3 DNA sequence: TGTGCCAGCAGCCCTCGACCGCAAGGGAGCTCTGGAAACACCATATATTTT.

This clone is medium-sized by share. This chain joins TRBV10-3 and TRBJ1-2; D may be TRBD1 (5 bases). CDR3 length equals 14 residues. V gave up 0 bases and J gave up 8 bases, with 13 bases separating them. CDR1 is ENHRY, CDR2 SYGVKD, per germline. CDR3 region: CAISESNRGTGYTF. Written as DNA, the CDR3 is TGTGCCATCAGTGAGTCCAACCGGGGCACCGGCTACACCTTC.

This clone was counted between two and nine times. J is TRBJ1-2 and V is TRBV11-3; D is unclear. Germline lookup yields CDR1 SGHNT and CDR2 YENEEA. The length of the CDR3 is 16 residues. The V gene lost 5 bases and the J gene lost 4 bases, with 20 bases spanning the gap. The chain's CDR3 is CASSLIYHNRPYGYTF. The CDR3 coding sequence is TGTGCCAGCAGCCTAATCTACCACAACCGGCCCTATGGCTACACCTTC.

CDR3 coding DNA: TGTGCCAGTAGTATGGGAAGAGTAGTAAATTCACCCCTCCACTTT. It yields the protein CASSMGRVVNSPLHF. V is TRBV19 and J is TRBJ1-6, with D hard to call. Trimming pared 3 bases from V and 7 bases from J, leaving 13 bases between. Per the germline V gene, CDR1 is LNHDA and CDR2 is SQIVND (reference sequence). This CDR3 is 15 amino acids long.

This chain connects TRBV29-1 to TRBJ1-2, with 9 bases aligning to TRBD1. V dropped 7 bases and J dropped 3; count of bases not matched to a gene: 6. Germline CDR1 SQVTM, CDR2 ANQGSEA. CDR3 size: 13 residues. CDR3 amino acids: CSGRDRADYGYTF. The CDR3 nucleotides read TGCAGCGGTCGGGACAGGGCAGACTATGGCTACACCTTC.